This T cell receptor beta chain was found in a study of T-cell reconstitution after alpha-beta-depleted transplantation in children. Overall study findings and caveats: Some patients showed high day-60 TCRbeta diversity, which derived from surviving recipient T cells and thymic progenitors.

Construction of the TCRbeta library involved unique molecular identifiers. Each CDR3 protein is one row after TCRdb ran MiXCR on the PCR reads. The sample contains about 490,000 distinct CDR3 sequences, roughly a tenth of which appear only once. The CDR3 runs to 15 residues. Trimming cost V 1 base and J 5 bases, with 13 bases left between them. CDR1 and CDR2 (germline): MNHEY, SMNVEV (reference sequence). This clonotype was counted ten times or more. Antigen specificity is unknown. The V and J genes are TRBV27 and TRBJ2-3; D is possibly TRBD2 (6 bases). Sequenced here: PBMCs, sampled before TCRalphabeta/CD19-depleted stem cell transplant. This clonotype originated in a child aged 2 to 15 with inherited bone marrow failure, due to receive a stem cell transplant. CDR3 coding DNA: TGTGCCAGCAGTTTATACGGAGGAGCGGGAGATACGCAGTATTTT. Translated, it gives CASSLYGGAGDTQYF.